The clone carrying this T cell receptor (beta chain) was seen only a few times. Its antigen is not known. V was pared by 6 bases and J by 0 bases, with 12 bases between. Germline V gene sequence: CDR1 MNHEY, CDR2 SVGAGI. CDR3 length equals 15 residues. These data originate in a study of graft-versus-host responses after intestinal transplantation. About the study: Transplants given to recipients were multivisceral, liver-intestinal, or isolated intestinal. After anti-thymocyte globulin induction, recipients took tacrolimus and steroids for three to four years.

Findings and limits, study-wide: Some GvH clones appeared in ileal mucosa or blood before recipient bone marrow.

The repertoire was sequenced with immunoSEQ multiplex PCR; TCRdb's copy has only in-frame clones and lacks some. The sample includes around 87,000 clones, under 95% seen only once; the top ten take roughly 0.43%. V gene TRBV6-5 combines with J gene TRBJ1-3; unclear D gene. This TCR was recovered from a human donor who was the organ donor for an intestinal transplant. The sample here was unstimulated CD8+ T cells sorted from spleen or lymph node cells, taken before transplant. The CDR3 protein is CASSPRQFSGNTIYF. In DNA form, the CDR3 reads TGTGCCAGCAGCCCGAGACAATTCTCTGGAAACACCATATATTTT.